One sample yielded the 27 T cell receptor beta chains listed below, sequenced in a study of blood T cell repertoires in COVID-19. The repertoire was sequenced with immunoSEQ multiplex PCR; TCRdb's copy has only in-frame clones and lacks some. The profile shows some 420,000 clones, around 87% of them singletons. Sequencing was done on a sample of PBMCs or T cells enriched from blood (not recorded which). These receptor sequences come from a man younger than 45 who had recovered from COVID-19.

This chain links TRBV19 with TRBJ1-1; the D gene is possibly TRBD1 (5 bases). The CDR3 spans 16 residues. Trimming left V 3 bases short and J 4 bases short, with 18 bases between. The V gene's germline CDR1 is LNHDA and CDR2 SQIVND (reference sequence). The CDR3 reads CASSIPWRGRGTEAFF. CDR3 in DNA: TGTGCCAGTAGTATCCCCTGGCGGGGAAGGGGCACTGAAGCTTTCTTT.

This rearrangement joins TRBV2 to TRBJ1-5; TRBD1 matches 9 bases. The CDR3 has 14 amino acids. The V segment lost 6 bases and the J segment 6 bases; nucleotides outside the gene matches: 6. Germline loops: CDR1 SNHLY, CDR2 FYNNEI. The CDR3 spells CASSRTGDSQPQHF. DNA of the CDR3: TGTGCCAGCAGCCGGACAGGGGACAGTCAGCCCCAGCATTTT.

The genes are TRBV7-2 and TRBJ1-3; no clear D gene. The CDR3 loop spans 15 amino acids. Per the germline V gene, CDR1 is SGHTA and CDR2 is FQGNSA. V was shortened by 1 base and J by 2 bases, with 9 bases between the two germline ends. The CDR3 region is CASSLGRAAGNTIYF. CDR3 sequence (DNA): TGTGCCAGCAGCTTAGGGAGGGCGGCTGGAAACACCATATATTTT.

This clone showed up just once. This sequence joins TRBV5-4 and TRBJ2-1; 7 bases fit TRBD2. In germline, CDR1 is SGHNT, CDR2 YYREEE (reference sequence). The V and J ends lost 2 bases and 10 bases, in that order; junction bases with no gene match: 3. The CDR3 spans 12 residues. CDR3 in DNA: TGTGCCAGCAGCTTCGAACTAGCGGAGCAGTTCTTC. It encodes CASSFELAEQFF.

The chain carries TRBV28 and TRBJ2-7; unclear D gene. Trimming shortened V by 2 bases and J by 3 bases, and 14 bases separated the two germline ends. The CDR3 is 15 amino acids. Germline V gives CDR1 MDHEN, CDR2 SYDVKM. CDR3 DNA sequence: TGTGCCAGCAGTTTAACTGGCAGGCTTCGCTACGAGCAGTACTTC. Encoded protein: CASSLTGRLRYEQYF.

The chain links TRBV7-9 to TRBJ2-1, with 9 bases aligning to TRBD2. CDR3 length: 14 residues. The V and J ends lost 4 bases and 8 bases, in that order; junction bases with no gene match: 6. Per germline, CDR1 SEHNR and CDR2 FQNEAQ (reference sequence). As DNA, the CDR3 is TGTGCCAGCAGCTCTATGAGGACTAGCGATGAGCAGTTCTTC. Encoded protein: CASSSMRTSDEQFF.

The V and J genes are TRBV2 and TRBJ2-3; perhaps TRBD2 as D (5 bases). Between the trimmed V and J ends, which lost 6 bases and 5 bases, there was a span of 12 bases. The CDR3 extends over 13 amino acids. Germline assignment: CDR1 SNHLY and CDR2 FYNNEI. This CDR3 reads CASSTGWVDTQYF. The CDR3 coding sequence is TGTGCCAGCAGCACGGGATGGGTAGATACGCAGTATTTT.

The CDR3 loop reads CASSPRGNSPLHF. Here the CDR3 DNA reads TGTGCCAGCAGTCCCAGGGGGAATTCACCCCTCCACTTT. The chain employs TRBV6-5 and TRBJ1-6; 7 bases map to TRBD1. J was trimmed by 7 bases and V by 5 bases; bases with no gene match: 2. This CDR3 region has 13 residues. Germline CDR1 and CDR2: MNHEY and SVGAGI.

This clone was picked up one time. The gene calls are TRBV28 and TRBJ1-1, with 9 positions matching TRBD1. The germline CDR1 and CDR2 sequences are MDHEN and SYDVKM. V lost 3 bases, J lost 8 bases, and 13 bases stayed unmatched. The CDR3 sequence is 16 residues long. The CDR3 coding sequence is TGTGCCAGCAGTTTCTCCCCGGGACAGGGTTTGGGAGAAGCTTTCTTT. Amino acid sequence: CASSFSPGQGLGEAFF.

The rearrangement uses TRBV10-1 and TRBJ2-1, with TRBD1 identical over 7 bases. Germline loops: CDR1 WNHNN, CDR2 SYGVQD (reference sequence). V was pared by 4 bases and J by 6 bases, with 12 bases of the junction left unmatched. This CDR3 is built from 16 residues. The CDR3 region is CASSGKGTALGNEQFF. In DNA, the CDR3 is TGCGCCAGCAGTGGAAAAGGGACAGCACTGGGCAATGAGCAGTTCTTC.

In this sample, this clone turned up once. This chain connects TRBV13 to TRBJ2-3, with D unresolved. The V gene lost 5 bases and the J gene lost 4 bases, with 13 bases spanning the gap. CDR1 and CDR2 from the germline V gene are PRHDT and FYEKMQ (reference sequence). The length of the CDR3 is 14 residues. This CDR3 reads CASSTQAKADTQYF. CDR3 coding DNA: TGTGCCAGCAGCACCCAGGCGAAAGCAGATACGCAGTATTTT.

The V gene is TRBV7-9, the J gene TRBJ2-3; 8 nucleotides line up with TRBD1. V lost 11 bases, J lost 6 bases, and 10 bases stayed unmatched. The length of the CDR3 is 13 residues. Germline loops: CDR1 SEHNR, CDR2 FQNEAQ (reference sequence). The CDR3 coding sequence is TGTGCCGGAATAGGACAGGGTAGGGATACGCAGTATTTT. Translation gives CAGIGQGRDTQYF.

This clone turned up a few times. This sequence joins TRBV10-3 and TRBJ1-2; possibly TRBD1 for D (5 bases). There are 12 residues in the CDR3. Germline V gene data show CDR1 as ENHRY and CDR2 as SYGVKD. This CDR3 is CAASGGERGETF. The CDR3 DNA sequence: TGTGCTGCCTCGGGAGGGGAAAGAGGTGAGACCTTC.

The J gene is TRBJ2-2, the V gene TRBV7-9; tentatively, D is TRBD1 (6 bases). The germline V gene has CDR1 SEHNR and CDR2 FQNEAQ (reference sequence). The CDR3 extends over 15 amino acids. V was shortened by 5 bases and J by 9 bases, with 19 bases between the two germline ends. CDR3 residues: CASSLLQGTHRELFF. Written as DNA, the CDR3 is TGTGCCAGCAGCCTCCTACAGGGTACCCACCGGGAGCTGTTTTTT.

The V and J genes are TRBV18 and TRBJ1-2, with no clear D. Germline loops: CDR1 KGHSH, CDR2 LQKENI. The length of the CDR3 is 15 residues. Deletions cut 2 bases from V and 6 bases from J, with 16 bases between. The CDR3 nucleotides read TGTGCCAGCTCACCATCGGGCCTGGAGGGCGATGGCTACACCTTC. It codes for CASSPSGLEGDGYTF. The full variable domain, rest sourced from reference TRBV18 and TRBJ1-2, is NAGVMQNPRHLVRRRGQEARLRCSPMKGHSHVYWYRQLPEEGLKFMVYLQKENIIDESGMPKERFSAEFPKEGPSILRIQQVVRGDSAAYFCASSPSGLEGDGYTFGSGTRLTVV.

V usage is TRBV27 and J usage is TRBJ2-1; no clear D gene. In germline, CDR1 is MNHEY, CDR2 SMNVEV (reference sequence). The CDR3 is 14 amino acids. Trimming cost V 3 bases and J 9 bases, with 15 bases left between them. CDR3 DNA: TGTGCCAGCAGTTTGGCCGGAGCCTTCACTGAGCAGTTCTTC. The encoded protein is CASSLAGAFTEQFF.

The chain recombines TRBV7-9 with TRBJ1-1; TRBD1 agrees at 8 bases. This CDR3 contains 14 residues. The J segment lost 6 bases and the V segment lost 1 base, leaving 4 bases of the junction unmatched. CDR1 is SEHNR and CDR2 is FQNEAQ in the germline V gene (reference sequence). CDR3 bases: TGTGCCAGCAGCTTAGTTACAGGGGGGTCTGAAGCTTTCTTT. Encoded protein: CASSLVTGGSEAFF.

A word on this clone: Within the sample, other DNA sequences also encode this same CDR3. The CDR3: CASSLGASYEQYF. CDR3 coding DNA: TGTGCCAGCAGCCTGGGGGCTTCCTACGAGCAGTACTTC. The chain combines TRBV7-9 with TRBJ2-7; TRBD1 might be the D (6 bases). This CDR3 is 13 amino acids long. Germline CDR1 SEHNR, CDR2 FQNEAQ (reference sequence). V lost 5 bases to trimming and J lost 1 base, with 9 bases between them.

The chain couples TRBV3-1 (or the pseudogene TRBV3-2) to TRBJ2-2, with D perhaps TRBD2 (6 bases). Germline V lookup: CDR1 LGHDT, CDR2 YNNKEL (reference sequence). Trimming took off 5 bases at V and 1 base at J, with 11 bases between the two ends. The CDR3 extends over 15 amino acids. This chain's CDR3 is CASSNRDWNTGELFF. The CDR3 nucleotides read TGTGCCAGCAGCAACCGGGACTGGAACACCGGGGAGCTGTTTTTT.

CDR3 bases: TGTGCTACCTGGCAGGGCCACGAGCAGTACTTC. Translated, it gives CATWQGHEQYF. The chain is built from TRBV25-1 and TRBJ2-7, with a possible D match to TRBD1 (5 bases). CDR1 and CDR2 (germline): MGHDK, SYGVNS. This CDR3 is built from 11 residues.

The chain uses TRBV6-1 and TRBJ1-2; D is unresolved. V lost 3 bases, J lost 4 bases, and 18 bases lay in between. The CDR3 runs 16 residues. Germline values: CDR1 MNHNS, CDR2 SASEGT. This chain's CDR3 is CASSDLLPGPGYGYTF. CDR3 coding DNA: TGTGCCAGCAGTGACCTTCTCCCTGGGCCTGGCTATGGCTACACCTTC.

This chain uses TRBV27 with TRBJ1-6; TRBD1 might be the D (5 bases). The CDR3 consists of 15 residues. The V end lost 5 bases, the J end lost 9 bases, and 17 bases lay between the germline ends. Looked up from germline, CDR1 is MNHEY and CDR2 is SMNVEV (reference sequence). The CDR3 region has the DNA TGTGCCAGCAGTCCCACGGCGGGACGTGCTTCACCCCTCCACTTT. It encodes CASSPTAGRASPLHF.

V and J are TRBV19 and TRBJ2-3, with 11 bases lining up with TRBD2. Germline V gene lookup returns CDR1 LNHDA and CDR2 SQIVND (reference sequence). This CDR3 spans 16 amino acids. Unmatched junction bases numbered 8, after V lost 4 bases and J lost 5 bases. The chain's CDR3 is CASSTPDSGREDTQYF. In DNA form, the CDR3 reads TGTGCCAGTAGTACCCCCGATAGCGGGAGGGAAGATACGCAGTATTTT.

The genes are TRBV30 and TRBJ2-3, with 10 bases that match TRBD1. CDR3 size: 15 residues. With V trimmed by 4 bases and J by 6 bases, 10 bases remained unmatched. The germline V gene has CDR1 GTSNPN and CDR2 SVGIG (reference sequence). The CDR3 DNA reads as TGTGCCTGGACCCCGGACAGGGGGTTTACCGATACGCAGTATTTT. This translates into CAWTPDRGFTDTQYF.

This chain joins TRBV7-9 and TRBJ1-1; 7 positions match TRBD1. Germline CDR1 and CDR2: SEHNR and FQNEAQ (reference sequence). The V gene end was trimmed by 4 bases and the J gene end by 4 bases; junction bases not matched to a gene: 3. CDR3 length: 13 residues. DNA of the CDR3: TGTGCCAGCAGCTCGGCAGGGGGCACTGAAGCTTTCTTT. It translates to CASSSAGGTEAFF.

The chain couples TRBV27 to TRBJ2-1, with 7 bases identical to TRBD2. The CDR3 sequence is 16 residues long. Germline V gives CDR1 MNHEY, CDR2 SMNVEV (reference sequence). V shed 1 base, J shed 6 bases, and the junction held 9 bases outside the gene matches. The CDR3 DNA is TGTGCCAGCAGTTTATTGCAAGGGAGGGTGGGCAATGAGCAGTTCTTC. This encodes CASSLLQGRVGNEQFF.

On this clone itself: A read error may produce the germline difference seen at one junction end. This chain connects TRBV10-3 to TRBJ1-2; D might be TRBD1 (5 bases). In germline, CDR1 is ENHRY, CDR2 SYGVKD. The CDR3 extends over 13 amino acids. CDR3 nucleotide sequence: TGCGCAGCCGCCGGGGGTGCGTGGGATGGCTACACCTTC. Translated: CAAAGGAWDGYTF.